Here is one TCR beta chain with its context. A much larger clonotype is one base distant, so this may be a read error. This sample was taken from a study of blood T cells in healthy people across ages. It was with a sample-barcoded 5' primer and a J-beta primer mix that a second PCR of roughly 7 to 12 cycles was run. Using its own MiXCR run on the 5' RACE reads, TCRdb lists one record per CDR3 protein. This sample has about 1.7 million distinct CDR3 sequences, with roughly 30% found just once. Germline CDR1 is ENHRY and CDR2 is SYGVKD. Losses at the gene ends were 4 bases for V and 6 bases for J; bases not matched to a gene: 6. This CDR3 spans 15 amino acids.

This chain joins TRBV10-3 and TRBJ2-1; 10 positions match TRBD2. The sample taken for sequencing was blood. The clonotype was recovered from a woman in her twenties or thirties in good health. This CDR3 reads CAISGRPSGSNEQFF. The CDR3 coding sequence is TGTGCCATCAGTGGGAGGCCTAGCGGGAGCAATGAGCAGTTCTTC.